This TCR beta chain was sequenced in a study of early T cells in non-severe SARS-CoV-2 infection. Study-level information: Unsorted whole-blood RNA was sequenced in bulk, leaving chains unpaired.

Germline V lookup: CDR1 SGHRS, CDR2 YFSETQ. The CDR3 sequence is 15 residues long. Between the trimmed V and J ends, which lost 4 bases and 3 bases, there was a span of 14 bases. There are many counts of this clonotype. Molecules of cDNA were individually given unique molecular identifiers that were attached to them. TCRdb recomputed calls from the 5' RACE reads with MiXCR, one row per CDR3 protein. The table has tens of thousands of distinct CDR3 sequences, 12% seen once. The receptor was isolated from an adult who was a healthcare worker with PCR-confirmed SARS-CoV-2 infection or an uninfected control (not recorded which). The donor label of this sample is uncertain. Source: whole blood, taken at baseline. This sequence joins TRBV5-1 and TRBJ2-4; D could derive from TRBD1 or TRBD2 (6 bases each). The CDR3 protein is CASSPLGGGKNIQYF. CDR3 sequence (DNA): TGCGCCAGCAGCCCTCTAGGAGGGGGCAAAAACATTCAGTACTTC.